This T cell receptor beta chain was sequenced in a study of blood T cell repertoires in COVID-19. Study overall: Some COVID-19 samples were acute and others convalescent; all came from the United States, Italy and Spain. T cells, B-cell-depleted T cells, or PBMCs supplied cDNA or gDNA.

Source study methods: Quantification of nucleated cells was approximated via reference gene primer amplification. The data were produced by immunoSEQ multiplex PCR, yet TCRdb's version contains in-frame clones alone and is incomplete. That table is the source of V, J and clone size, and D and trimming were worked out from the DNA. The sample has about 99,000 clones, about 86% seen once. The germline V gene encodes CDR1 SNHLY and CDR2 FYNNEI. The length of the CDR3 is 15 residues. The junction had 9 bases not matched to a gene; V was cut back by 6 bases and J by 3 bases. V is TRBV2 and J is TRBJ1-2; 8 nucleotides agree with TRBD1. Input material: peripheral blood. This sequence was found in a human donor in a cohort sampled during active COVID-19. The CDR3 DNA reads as TGTGCCAGCAGCCACAGGGGGGGTGAAGACTATGGCTACACCTTC. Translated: CASSHRGGEDYGYTF.